These 24 T cell receptor beta chains were all obtained from the same sample, sequenced in a study of cytomegalovirus exposure and HLA in healthy donors. This table comes from immunoSEQ multiplex PCR, and its TCRdb copy is limited to in-frame clones, with some not included. Here the sample spans 150,000 or so clones, roughly 91% being singletons. The specimen was PBMCs. These TCRs come from a woman aged 18-35 years in good health and CMV-seropositive.

In this sample, this clone turned up once. V and J are TRBV11-3 and TRBJ1-1; D remains unclear. The CDR3 spans 14 residues. Trimming left V 1 base short and J 1 base short, with 7 bases between. Germline lookup yields CDR1 SGHNT and CDR2 YENEEA. The DNA of the CDR3 is TGTGCCAGCAGCTTAGGGCGGTCGAACACTGAAGCTTTCTTT. This encodes CASSLGRSNTEAFF.

The chain uses TRBV28 and TRBJ2-7; TRBD2 agrees at 7 bases. Trimming at V came to 4 bases and at J to 0 bases, leaving 9 bases not matched to a gene. The germline gives CDR1 MDHEN, CDR2 SYDVKM. The CDR3 extends over 16 amino acids. The CDR3 region is CASSSQAGLPSYEQYF. The CDR3 DNA reads as TGTGCCAGCAGTTCTCAGGCGGGACTACCCTCCTACGAGCAGTACTTC.

This rearrangement joins TRBV2 to TRBJ1-1; D call uncertain. V was pared by 6 bases and J by 2 bases, with 13 bases between. Germline CDR1 and CDR2: SNHLY and FYNNEI. There are 14 residues in the CDR3. The CDR3 nucleotides read TGTGCCAGCAGCAGCGGCAGAGGAAACACTGAAGCTTTCTTT. It specifies CASSSGRGNTEAFF.

The chain links TRBV27 to TRBJ2-5; 8 positions match TRBD2. Germline values: CDR1 MNHEY, CDR2 SMNVEV (reference sequence). J was trimmed by 5 bases and V by 3 bases; bases with no gene match: 8. The CDR3 spans 15 residues. The DNA of the CDR3 is TGTGCCAGCAGTTTTCTTAGCGGGGCCGGGGAGACCCAGTACTTC. It encodes CASSFLSGAGETQYF.

V gene TRBV7-9 combines with J gene TRBJ2-2; D is possibly TRBD2 (5 bases). The ends were cut back, 1 base at V and 7 bases at J, with 7 bases in the middle. The CDR3 spans 13 residues. Germline CDR1 SEHNR, CDR2 FQNEAQ (reference sequence). CDR3 loop: CASSLGSDGELFF. The CDR3 DNA follows: TGTGCCAGCAGCTTAGGTAGCGACGGGGAGCTGTTTTTT.

This clone was recorded a few times. The genes are TRBV5-1 and TRBJ1-3; 8 nucleotides agree with TRBD1. Germline V CDR1 and CDR2: SGHRS, YFSETQ. The CDR3 loop spans 15 amino acids. Losses at the gene ends were 0 bases for V and 3 bases for J; bases not matched to a gene: 2. The CDR3 DNA sequence: TGCGCCAGCAGCTTGGCAGGGGGCCTTGGAAACACCATATATTTT. Encoded protein: CASSLAGGLGNTIYF.

The chain employs TRBV29-1 and TRBJ1-2; 7 bases fit TRBD1. The CDR3 is 14 residues long. The V gene's germline CDR1 is SQVTM and CDR2 ANQGSEA. Trimming cost V 7 bases and J 3 bases; bases outside gene matches: 11. CDR3 sequence: CSARDSRGDYGYTF. CDR3 sequence (DNA): TGCAGCGCCCGGGACAGTCGCGGTGACTATGGCTACACCTTC.

The chain links TRBV5-1 to TRBJ2-1; no reliable D call. V lost 4 bases and J 12 bases, leaving 20 bases between the germline ends. Per the germline V gene, CDR1 is SGHRS and CDR2 is YFSETQ. CDR3 size: 14 residues. The CDR3 here is CASSPTATTTVQFF. CDR3 DNA sequence: TGCGCCAGCAGCCCCACGGCAACAACGACTGTGCAGTTCTTC.

This chain connects TRBV5-1 to TRBJ2-3, with 9 bases lining up with TRBD2. Germline CDR1 and CDR2: SGHRS and YFSETQ. This CDR3 has 13 residues. V lost 5 bases and J lost 6; bases outside the gene matches: 4. For the CDR3, the DNA is TGCGCCAGCAGTCGCAGCGGGGGGGATACGCAGTATTTT. The encoded protein is CASSRSGGDTQYF.

This rearrangement joins TRBV6-4 to TRBJ2-1, with 8 bases aligning to TRBD1. Per the germline V gene, CDR1 is MRHNA and CDR2 is SNTAGT. V was pared by 5 bases and J by 8 bases, with 5 bases of the junction left unmatched. There are 13 residues in the CDR3. CDR3 region: CASSTDRGDEQFF. The CDR3 region has the DNA TGTGCCAGCAGTACCGACAGGGGAGATGAGCAGTTCTTC.

The V gene is TRBV6-6, the J gene TRBJ1-3, with D perhaps matching TRBD1 (5 bases). The CDR3 runs to 15 residues. In germline, CDR1 is MNHNY, CDR2 SVGAGI (reference sequence). Trimming stripped 7 bases from V and 4 bases from J, with 17 bases between. The CDR3 spells CASTRDSSRGNTIYF. The DNA of the CDR3 is TGTGCCAGCACCCGCGACAGCTCGAGGGGAAACACCATATATTTT.

CDR3 nucleotide sequence: TGCGCCAGCAGCCAAGAGTTTCCGACGGAGACTAGCGGGGTCCAAGAGACCCAGTACTTC. Translated: CASSQEFPTETSGVQETQYF. This chain connects TRBV4-1 to TRBJ2-5, with 11 positions matching TRBD2. Germline loops: CDR1 MGHRA, CDR2 YSYEKL. J lost 1 base, V lost 0 bases, and 13 bases had no gene match. The CDR3 runs 20 residues.

The J gene is TRBJ1-1, the V gene TRBV27; TRBD1 aligns across 12 bases. This CDR3 region has 19 residues. V was clipped by 8 bases and J by 3 bases; unmatched bases: 19. Per germline, CDR1 MNHEY and CDR2 SMNVEV (reference sequence). CDR3 in DNA: TGTGCCAGCTGGGGGACAGGGGGCTTCGGAAGTTTAGATGACACTGAAGCTTTCTTT. This codes for CASWGTGGFGSLDDTEAFF.

The sample holds a few counts of this clone. The chain joins TRBV19 to TRBJ2-5; tentatively, D is TRBD1 (6 bases). Trimming took 3 bases from V and 1 from J, leaving 24 bases between them. The CDR3 has 19 residues. In germline, CDR1 is LNHDA, CDR2 SQIVND (reference sequence). The CDR3 DNA is TGTGCCAGTAGTATCTCCCAATTTCCCGACGGCAGGGGCCAAGAGACCCAGTACTTC. Encoded protein: CASSISQFPDGRGQETQYF.

The chain has TRBV13 and TRBJ2-1; 9 bases line up with TRBD2. V lost 4 bases, J lost 5 bases, and 12 bases stayed unmatched. This CDR3 has 17 residues. Germline CDR1 and CDR2: PRHDT and FYEKMQ (reference sequence). DNA for the CDR3: TGTGCCAGCAGCTCCCGGGCGCGGCTAGCGGGAAACAATGAGCAGTTCTTC. Translating gives CASSSRARLAGNNEQFF.

The chain couples TRBV29-1 to TRBJ2-5; 10 nucleotides match TRBD1. V lost 8 bases, J lost 5 bases, and 11 bases stayed unmatched. CDR3 length: 14 amino acids. Germline CDR1 is SQVTM and CDR2 is ANQGSEA. CDR3 sequence reads: CSKYSGQGKETQYF. The CDR3 DNA reads TGCAGCAAATACTCGGGACAGGGGAAGGAGACCCAGTACTTC.

The genes are TRBV2 and TRBJ2-1, with D hard to call. Germline CDR1 SNHLY, CDR2 FYNNEI. V lost 6 bases and J 3 bases, leaving 15 bases between the germline ends. CDR3 length: 15 amino acids. Written as DNA, the CDR3 is TGTGCCAGCAGCGTGGCGACTTTCGTCTACAATGAGCAGTTCTTC. The encoded protein is CASSVATFVYNEQFF.

The chain uses TRBV5-1 and TRBJ2-1; a possible D gene is TRBD1 (5 bases). CDR1 is SGHRS and CDR2 is YFSETQ in the germline V gene. The CDR3 runs 12 residues. The V end was cut by 2 bases, the J end by 9 bases, with 9 bases between. The CDR3 loop reads CASSLQESEQFF. CDR3 DNA: TGCGCCAGCAGCTTACAGGAGTCTGAGCAGTTCTTC.

V gene TRBV19 combines with J gene TRBJ2-7, with TRBD1 matching 9 bases. The V gene's germline CDR1 is LNHDA and CDR2 SQIVND (reference sequence). This CDR3 has 15 residues. J gave up 1 base and V 4 bases, and 5 bases lay outside the gene matches. The CDR3 nucleotides are TGTGCCAGTAGTAGGACAGGGGCCCTATCCTACGAGCAGTACTTC. Translated: CASSRTGALSYEQYF.

The chain uses TRBV2 and TRBJ2-1; a weak D match, TRBD1 (6 bases). The germline CDR1 and CDR2 sequences are SNHLY and FYNNEI. Trimming stripped 6 bases from V and 6 bases from J, with 12 bases between. The CDR3 loop spans 13 amino acids. The CDR3 here is CASSRDNSNEQFF. The CDR3 DNA sequence: TGTGCCAGCAGCCGGGACAACTCCAATGAGCAGTTCTTC.

The DNA of the CDR3 is TGTGCCACCCGGGGATGGGGCAATCAGCCCCAGCATTTT. Translating gives CATRGWGNQPQHF. This chain uses TRBV2 with TRBJ1-5; no firm D call. The CDR3 has 13 residues. Germline assignment: CDR1 SNHLY and CDR2 FYNNEI. The V gene lost 10 bases and the J gene lost 2 bases, with 12 bases spanning the gap.

This sequence joins TRBV4-2 and TRBJ2-3; unclear D gene. The ends were cut back, 1 base at V and 4 bases at J, with 6 bases in the middle. There are 13 residues in the CDR3. Germline V gene lookup returns CDR1 LGHNA and CDR2 YNFKEQ. In DNA, the CDR3 is TGTGCCAGCAGCCAAGTTAAATCAGATACGCAGTATTTT. Its translation is CASSQVKSDTQYF.

The chain recombines TRBV19 with TRBJ2-7; 7 bases are shared with TRBD2. Germline lookup yields CDR1 LNHDA and CDR2 SQIVND (reference sequence). Trimming at V came to 3 bases and at J to 2 bases, leaving 10 bases not matched to a gene. The CDR3 spans 16 residues. The CDR3 nucleotides read TGTGCCAGTAGTATCGACGCGGGGGTGTCCACCTACGAGCAGTACTTC. This encodes CASSIDAGVSTYEQYF.

The rearrangement uses TRBV21-1 and TRBJ1-2. TRBV21-1 corresponds to a pseudogene. This CDR3 region has 15 residues. CDR3 in amino acids: CASSKEWRDPKGYTF. The CDR3 DNA follows: TGTGCCAGCAGCAAAGAATGGAGAGACCCGAAAGGCTACACCTTC.